One and the same sample provided the 18 T cell receptor beta chains below, sequenced in a study of response to subunit inactivated influenza vaccine. TCRdb analysed the RT-PCR reads with MiXCR anew, one entry per CDR3 protein. The sample has about 650,000 distinct CDR3 sequences, approximately 15% seen once. The source material was PBMCs from blood, sampled around 15 days before vaccination. All receptors come from a man between 45 and 60 years old who received an inactivated influenza vaccine.

This clonotype was recorded at least ten times. The chain couples TRBV10-3 to TRBJ2-4; the D gene is possibly TRBD1 (7 bases). The germline CDR1 and CDR2 sequences are ENHRY and SYGVKD. V was cut by 0 bases and J by 4 bases, with 13 bases left in between. The CDR3 contains 16 residues. The CDR3 region is CAISESVGGQKNIQYF. As DNA, the CDR3 is TGTGCCATCAGTGAGTCGGTCGGGGGACAGAAAAACATTCAGTACTTC.

Details on this clonotype: At one end the junction does not follow the germline gene, possibly because of a read error. The chain links TRBV6-2 or TRBV6-3 to TRBJ2-1; no clear D gene. The CDR3 covers 13 residues. The V gene's germline CDR1 is MNHEY and CDR2 SVGEGT. CDR3 DNA: TGTGCCAGCTGTTACTTCACCTACAATGAGCAGTTCTTC. Translation: CASCYFTYNEQFF.

This clonotype has at least ten counts. The gene calls are TRBV6-2 or TRBV6-3 and TRBJ2-1, with D hard to call. With 8 bases removed from V and 5 bases from J, the gap between germline ends came to 4 bases. CDR1 is MNHEY, CDR2 SVGEGT, per germline. The CDR3 is 10 residues long. CDR3 region: CASGNNEQFF. CDR3 nucleotide sequence: TGTGCCAGCGGAAACAATGAGCAGTTCTTC.

The gene calls are TRBV5-4 and TRBJ2-1, with D possibly being TRBD1 (5 bases). V dropped 2 bases and J dropped 0 bases, with 12 bases sitting between them. The CDR3 runs 16 residues. Germline CDR1 is SGHNT and CDR2 is YYREEE (reference sequence). The CDR3 sequence: CASSLDSDTSYNEQFF. The CDR3 bases are TGTGCCAGCAGCTTAGACAGCGATACCTCCTACAATGAGCAGTTCTTC. Full variable domain (rest looked up from reference TRBV5-4 and TRBJ2-1): ETGVTQSPTHLIKTRGQQVTLRCSSQSGHNTVSWYQQALGQGPQFIFQYYREEENGRGNFPPRFSGLQFPNYSSELNVNALELDDSALYLCASSLDSDTSYNEQFFGPGTRLTVL.

This clonotype was seen a handful of times. This chain joins TRBV6-1 and TRBJ2-7; no reliable D call. CDR1 and CDR2 (germline): MNHNS, SASEGT. V dropped 6 bases and J dropped 2 bases, with 11 bases sitting between them. The CDR3 is 13 residues long. This CDR3 reads CASSSLITYEQYF. CDR3 DNA sequence: TGTGCCAGCAGCTCTCTTATAACCTACGAGCAGTACTTC.

V gene TRBV20-1 combines with J gene TRBJ2-7; 8 nucleotides match TRBD1. V lost 0 bases to trimming and J lost 4 bases; unmatched junction nucleotides: 5. CDR1 and CDR2 from the germline V gene are DFQATT and SNEGSKA (reference sequence). The CDR3 loop spans 14 amino acids. The CDR3 nucleotides are TGCAGTGCTAGAGACACGGGACAGGAATACGAGCAGTACTTC. Translated, it gives CSARDTGQEYEQYF.

The chain joins TRBV29-1 to TRBJ1-1; D perhaps matches TRBD1 (5 bases). Germline CDR1 SQVTM, CDR2 ANQGSEA. V lost 7 bases, J lost 5 bases, and 17 bases lay in between. The CDR3 covers 13 residues. The CDR3 sequence is CSAKTWGRTEAFF. DNA of the CDR3: TGCAGCGCCAAGACATGGGGCCGAACTGAAGCTTTCTTT.

J is TRBJ2-5 and V is TRBV6-2 or TRBV6-3; D not certain. V lost 6 bases and J 1 base, leaving 9 bases between the germline ends. The CDR3 has 13 amino acids. Germline CDR1 is MNHEY and CDR2 is SVGEGT. The CDR3 DNA sequence: TGTGCCAGCAGATCGTCCCTCCAAGAGACCCAGTACTTC. Protein: CASRSSLQETQYF.

At least ten counts were recorded for this clonotype. The CDR3 spells CASSQDSKLAGGEQFF. CDR3 bases: TGCGCCAGCAGCCAAGATAGTAAGCTAGCGGGGGGGGAGCAGTTCTTC. The genes are TRBV4-3 and TRBJ2-1, with 12 nucleotides matching TRBD2. Germline CDR1 LGHNA, CDR2 YSLEER. This CDR3 comprises 16 residues. The V and J ends lost 0 bases and 10 bases, in that order; junction bases with no gene match: 7.

V usage is TRBV20-1 and J usage is TRBJ1-5; 7 positions agree with TRBD1. This CDR3 spans 13 amino acids. Germline V CDR1 and CDR2: DFQATT, SNEGSKA (reference sequence). With 6 bases clipped from V and 4 bases from J, the junction kept 6 bases outside the gene matches. CDR3 coding DNA: TGCAGTGCAAAAACAGGGGTGAATCAGCCCCAGCATTTT. Its protein is CSAKTGVNQPQHF.

The chain links TRBV6-5 to TRBJ1-2; the D gene is possibly TRBD1 (6 bases). Germline assignment: CDR1 MNHEY and CDR2 SVGAGI. The CDR3 has 15 residues. Trimming pared 1 base from V and 3 bases from J, leaving 12 bases between. CDR3: CASSYLTGADYGYTF. The CDR3 nucleotides read TGTGCCAGCAGTTACTTGACAGGAGCCGACTATGGCTACACCTTC.

This clonotype was seen a few times. The chain is built from TRBV5-1 and TRBJ2-6, with D possibly TRBD1 on 5 matching bases. V was clipped by 0 bases and J by 0 bases, with 10 bases between them. The CDR3 is made up of 17 amino acids. CDR1 SGHRS and CDR2 YFSETQ come from the germline V gene. The CDR3 sequence: CASSLEDTSSGANVLTF. In DNA, the CDR3 is TGCGCCAGCAGCTTGGAGGACACCTCCTCTGGGGCCAACGTCCTGACTTTC.

The chain has TRBV10-3 and TRBJ2-7; 8 bases are shared with TRBD1. CDR1 is ENHRY, CDR2 SYGVKD, per germline. The CDR3 spans 14 residues. V gave up 6 bases and J gave up 1 base; unmatched junction bases: 5. In DNA form, the CDR3 reads TGTGCCATCAGCCAGACAGGGGAGTCCTACGAGCAGTACTTC. Translated, it gives CAISQTGESYEQYF.

In this sample, this clonotype turned up many times. An end of the junction does not agree with germline; a read error may underlie this. This chain joins TRBV20-1 and TRBJ2-1, with D perhaps given as TRBD1 or TRBD2 (5 bases each). The CDR3 consists of 11 residues. CDR1 is DFQATT and CDR2 is SNEGSKA in the germline V gene (reference sequence). Here the CDR3 reads CSARGVNEQFF. The CDR3 DNA follows: TGCAGTGCGAGAGGGGTAAATGAGCAGTTCTTC.

This clonotype was seen a handful of times. V usage is TRBV9 and J usage is TRBJ2-1, with D hard to call. V dropped 2 bases and J dropped 0 bases, with 6 bases sitting between them. The germline CDR1 and CDR2 sequences are SGDLS and YYNGEE. This CDR3 has 14 amino acids. The chain's CDR3 is CASSVESSYNEQFF. The CDR3, as DNA: TGTGCCAGCAGCGTTGAGAGCTCCTACAATGAGCAGTTCTTC.

In its sample, this clonotype was seen a few times. The rearrangement links TRBV12-3 or TRBV12-4 to TRBJ2-3; no reliable D call. Trimming pared 1 base from V and 2 bases from J, leaving 7 bases between. The CDR3 totals 14 residues. CDR3 DNA sequence: TGTGCCAGCAGTTTAGTAGGTAACACAGATACGCAGTATTTT. This sequence encodes CASSLVGNTDTQYF.

This clonotype was counted only a few times. V is TRBV9 and J is TRBJ2-7; 9 bases match TRBD1. The V and J ends lost 3 bases and 5 bases, in that order; junction bases with no gene match: 6. The CDR3 loop spans 14 amino acids. CDR1 is SGDLS, CDR2 YYNGEE, per germline. The CDR3 DNA is TGTGCCAGCAGCGCCGGGACAGGGAAGAACGAGCAGTACTTC. It encodes CASSAGTGKNEQYF.

The table lists this clonotype with a few counts. The chain combines TRBV20-1 with TRBJ2-7, with 8 bases fitting TRBD2. CDR1 is DFQATT and CDR2 is SNEGSKA in the germline V gene (reference sequence). The CDR3 consists of 15 residues. V lost 0 bases and J lost 4; bases outside the gene matches: 8. This CDR3 reads CSARDPGTSMYEQYF. The CDR3 nucleotides read TGCAGTGCTAGAGACCCCGGGACTAGTATGTACGAGCAGTACTTC.